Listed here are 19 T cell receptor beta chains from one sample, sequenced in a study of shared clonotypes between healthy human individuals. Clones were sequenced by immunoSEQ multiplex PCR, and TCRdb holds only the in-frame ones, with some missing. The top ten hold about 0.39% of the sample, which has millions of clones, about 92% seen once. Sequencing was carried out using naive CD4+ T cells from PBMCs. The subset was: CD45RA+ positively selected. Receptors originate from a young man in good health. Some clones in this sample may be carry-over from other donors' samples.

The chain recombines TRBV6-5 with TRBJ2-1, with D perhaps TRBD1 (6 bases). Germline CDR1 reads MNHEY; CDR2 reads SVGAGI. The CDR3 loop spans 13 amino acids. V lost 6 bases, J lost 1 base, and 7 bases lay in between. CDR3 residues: CASRTGSYNEQFF. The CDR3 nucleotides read TGTGCCAGCAGAACAGGGTCCTACAATGAGCAGTTCTTC.

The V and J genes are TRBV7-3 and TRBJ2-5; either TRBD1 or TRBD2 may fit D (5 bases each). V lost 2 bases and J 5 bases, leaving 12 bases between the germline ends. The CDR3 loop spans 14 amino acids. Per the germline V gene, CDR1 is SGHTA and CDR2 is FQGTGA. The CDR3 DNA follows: TGTGCCAGCAGCTTATCCGGGACCGGTGAGACCCAGTACTTC. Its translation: CASSLSGTGETQYF.

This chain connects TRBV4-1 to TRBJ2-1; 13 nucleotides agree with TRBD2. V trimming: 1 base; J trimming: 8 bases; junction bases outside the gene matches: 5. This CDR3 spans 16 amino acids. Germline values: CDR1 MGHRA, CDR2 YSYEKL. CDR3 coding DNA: TGCGCCAGCAGCCAAGTTAGGGGACTAGCGGGGTATGAGCAGTTCTTC. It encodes CASSQVRGLAGYEQFF.

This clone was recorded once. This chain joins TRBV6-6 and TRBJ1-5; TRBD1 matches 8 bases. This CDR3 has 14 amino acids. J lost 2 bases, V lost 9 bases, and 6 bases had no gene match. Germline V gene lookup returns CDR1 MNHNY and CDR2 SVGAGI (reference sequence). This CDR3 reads CASILTGGNQPQHF. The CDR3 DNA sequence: TGTGCCAGTATATTGACAGGGGGCAATCAGCCCCAGCATTTT.

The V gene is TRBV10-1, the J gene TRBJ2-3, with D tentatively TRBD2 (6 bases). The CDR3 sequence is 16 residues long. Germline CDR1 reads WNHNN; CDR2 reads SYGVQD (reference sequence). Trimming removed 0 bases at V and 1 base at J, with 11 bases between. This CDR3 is CASSESTGVGTDTQYF. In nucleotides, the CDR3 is TGCGCCAGCAGTGAGTCCACGGGAGTGGGCACAGATACGCAGTATTTT.

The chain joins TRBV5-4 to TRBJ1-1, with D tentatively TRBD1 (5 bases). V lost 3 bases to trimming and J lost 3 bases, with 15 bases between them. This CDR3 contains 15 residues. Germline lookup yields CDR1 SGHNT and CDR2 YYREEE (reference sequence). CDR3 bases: TGTGCCAGCAGCTGGCCCGGGACGGCCGACACTGAAGCTTTCTTT. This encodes CASSWPGTADTEAFF.

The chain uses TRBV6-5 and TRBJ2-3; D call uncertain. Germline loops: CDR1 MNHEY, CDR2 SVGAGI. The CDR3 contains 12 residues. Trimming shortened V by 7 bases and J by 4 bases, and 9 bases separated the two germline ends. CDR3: CASKGFADTQYF. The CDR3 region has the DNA TGTGCCAGCAAAGGGTTCGCAGATACGCAGTATTTT.

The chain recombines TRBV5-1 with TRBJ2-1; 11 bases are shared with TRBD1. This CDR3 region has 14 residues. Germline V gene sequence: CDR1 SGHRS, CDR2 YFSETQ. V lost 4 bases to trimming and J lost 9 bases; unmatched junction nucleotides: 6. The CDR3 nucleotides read TGCGCCAGCAGCCGAGGACAGGGGGCGGGTGAGCAGTTCTTC. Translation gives CASSRGQGAGEQFF.

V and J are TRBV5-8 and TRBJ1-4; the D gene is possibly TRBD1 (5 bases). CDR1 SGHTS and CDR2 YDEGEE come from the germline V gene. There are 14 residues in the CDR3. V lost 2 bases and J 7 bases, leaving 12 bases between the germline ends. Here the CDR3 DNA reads TGTGCCAGCAGCTTCAGGCCGGGGGGTGAAAAACTGTTTTTT. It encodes CASSFRPGGEKLFF.

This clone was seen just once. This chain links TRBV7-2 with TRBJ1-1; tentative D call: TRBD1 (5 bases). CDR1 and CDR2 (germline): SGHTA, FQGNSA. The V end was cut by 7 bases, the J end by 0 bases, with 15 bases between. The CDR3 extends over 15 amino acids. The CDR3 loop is CASKGTGSMNTEAFF. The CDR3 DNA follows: TGTGCCAGCAAGGGAACAGGCAGCATGAACACTGAAGCTTTCTTT.

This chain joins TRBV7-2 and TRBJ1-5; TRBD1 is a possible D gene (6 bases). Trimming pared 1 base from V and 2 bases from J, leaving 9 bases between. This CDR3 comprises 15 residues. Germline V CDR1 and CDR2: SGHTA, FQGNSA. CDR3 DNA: TGTGCCAGCAGCTTAGGGCCAGGGGGCAATCAGCCCCAGCATTTT. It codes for CASSLGPGGNQPQHF.

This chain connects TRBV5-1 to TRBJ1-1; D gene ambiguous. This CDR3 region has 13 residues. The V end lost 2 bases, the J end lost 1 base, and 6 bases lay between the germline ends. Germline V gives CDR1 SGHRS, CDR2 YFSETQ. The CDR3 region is CASSFNENTEAFF. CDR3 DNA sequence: TGCGCCAGCAGCTTCAATGAGAACACTGAAGCTTTCTTT. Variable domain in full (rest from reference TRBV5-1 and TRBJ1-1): KAGVTQTPRYLIKTRGQQVTLSCSPISGHRSVSWYQQTPGQGLQFLFEYFSETQRNKGNFPGRFSGRQFSNSRSEMNVSTLELGDSALYLCASSFNENTEAFFGQGTRLTVV.

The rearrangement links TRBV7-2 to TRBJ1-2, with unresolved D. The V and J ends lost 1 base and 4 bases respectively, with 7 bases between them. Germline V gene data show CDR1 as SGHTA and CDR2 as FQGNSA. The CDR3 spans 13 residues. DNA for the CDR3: TGTGCCAGCAGCTTAGGGAGAGCCTATGGCTACACCTTC. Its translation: CASSLGRAYGYTF.

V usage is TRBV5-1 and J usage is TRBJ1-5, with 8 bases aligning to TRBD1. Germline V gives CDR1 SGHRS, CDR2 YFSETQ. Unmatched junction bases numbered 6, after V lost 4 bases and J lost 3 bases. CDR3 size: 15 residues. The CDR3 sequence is CASSQGQDPNQPQHF. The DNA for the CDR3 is TGCGCCAGCAGCCAGGGACAGGACCCCAATCAGCCCCAGCATTTT.

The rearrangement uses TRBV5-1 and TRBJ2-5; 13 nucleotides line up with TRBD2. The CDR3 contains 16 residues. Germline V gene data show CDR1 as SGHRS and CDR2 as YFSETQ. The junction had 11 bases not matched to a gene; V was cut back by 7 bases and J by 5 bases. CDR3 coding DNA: TGCGCCAGCGGCCAAGAACTAGCGGGAGGGCCGGAGACCCAGTACTTC. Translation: CASGQELAGGPETQYF.

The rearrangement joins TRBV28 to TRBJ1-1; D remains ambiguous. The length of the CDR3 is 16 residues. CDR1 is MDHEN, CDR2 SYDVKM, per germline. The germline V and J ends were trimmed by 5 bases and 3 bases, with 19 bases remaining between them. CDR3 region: CASSRDAGRLYTEAFF. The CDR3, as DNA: TGTGCCAGCAGTCGAGACGCCGGGAGACTATACACTGAAGCTTTCTTT.

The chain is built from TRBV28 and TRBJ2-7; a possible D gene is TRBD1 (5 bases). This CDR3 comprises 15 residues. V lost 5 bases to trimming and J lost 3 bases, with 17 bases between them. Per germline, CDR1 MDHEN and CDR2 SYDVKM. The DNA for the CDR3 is TGTGCCAGCAGTACCAGGGCCTCTCTGGGCTACGAGCAGTACTTC. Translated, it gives CASSTRASLGYEQYF.

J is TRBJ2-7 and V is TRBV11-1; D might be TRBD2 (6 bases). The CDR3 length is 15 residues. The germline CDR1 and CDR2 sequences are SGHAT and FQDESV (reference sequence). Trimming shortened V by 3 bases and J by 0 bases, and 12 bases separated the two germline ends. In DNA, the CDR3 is TGTGCCAGCAGCTTCATGTTAGCGGCCTCCTACGAGCAGTACTTC. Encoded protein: CASSFMLAASYEQYF.

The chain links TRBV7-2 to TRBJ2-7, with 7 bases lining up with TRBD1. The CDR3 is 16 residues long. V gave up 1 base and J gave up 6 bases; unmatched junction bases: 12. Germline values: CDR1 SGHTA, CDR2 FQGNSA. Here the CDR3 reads CASSLVKLGGEGEQYF. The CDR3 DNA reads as TGTGCCAGCAGCTTAGTTAAATTAGGGGGCGAGGGCGAGCAGTACTTC.